Shown below are 32 T cell receptor beta chains from a single sample sequenced in a study of shared clonotypes between healthy human individuals. Only in-frame clones appear in the TCRdb table, and some are missing; sequencing was by immunoSEQ multiplex PCR. The table has over 1.5 million clones, roughly 98% seen once; the top ten hold less than 0.55%. Sequencing input: naive CD4+ T cells sorted from blood. This sample's subset: CD45RA+ positively selected. These receptors were obtained from a young man in good health.

About this clone itself: Other nucleotide sequences from this sample produce the same CDR3. This sequence joins TRBV5-1 and TRBJ2-7; D remains unclear. Germline V gene sequence: CDR1 SGHRS, CDR2 YFSETQ. The ends were cut back, 0 bases at V and 0 bases at J, with 10 bases in the middle. CDR3 length equals 15 residues. CDR3: CASSLAGRSSYEQYF. CDR3 nucleotides: TGCGCCAGCAGCTTGGCCGGACGCAGCTCCTACGAGCAGTACTTC.

This chain uses TRBV5-4 with TRBJ2-2, with 10 positions matching TRBD2. The CDR3 length is 15 residues. Trimming cost V 1 base and J 5 bases; bases outside gene matches: 2. The V gene's germline CDR1 is SGHNT and CDR2 YYREEE (reference sequence). The CDR3 region is CASSLQGLATGELFF. CDR3 nucleotides: TGTGCCAGCAGCTTGCAGGGACTAGCGACCGGGGAGCTGTTTTTT.

The rearrangement links TRBV7-2 to TRBJ2-3; D is possibly TRBD2 (5 bases). The CDR3 has 15 amino acids. V was pared by 6 bases and J by 0 bases, with 13 bases between. Germline V lookup: CDR1 SGHTA, CDR2 FQGNSA. CDR3: CASSPWRASTDTQYF. The CDR3 DNA follows: TGTGCCAGCAGTCCGTGGCGGGCTAGCACAGATACGCAGTATTTT.

V gene TRBV6-1 combines with J gene TRBJ2-3; 7 nucleotides agree with TRBD2. CDR1 is MNHNS, CDR2 SASEGT, per germline. This CDR3 is built from 15 residues. The V gene end was trimmed by 6 bases and the J gene end by 5 bases; junction bases not matched to a gene: 11. CDR3 DNA sequence: TGTGCCAGCAGCGCAGTTGCGGGCGGGAGAGATACGCAGTATTTT. Residues: CASSAVAGGRDTQYF.

This chain links TRBV15 with TRBJ2-7; the match to TRBD2 covers 7 bases. Germline values: CDR1 LNHNV, CDR2 YYDKDF (reference sequence). The trim removed 4 bases at V and 2 bases at J, leaving 20 bases unmatched. The CDR3 has 19 amino acids. CDR3 sequence reads: CATSKWGGVVGGPTYEQYF. DNA of the CDR3: TGTGCCACCAGCAAGTGGGGGGGTGTTGTGGGAGGACCGACCTACGAGCAGTACTTC.

The V gene is TRBV7-2, the J gene TRBJ2-3; possibly TRBD1 for D (6 bases). This CDR3 has 16 amino acids. Trimming removed 1 base from V and 0 bases from J, with 11 bases in between. Germline values: CDR1 SGHTA, CDR2 FQGNSA. The CDR3 region is CASSLDPGHSTDTQYF. For the CDR3, the DNA is TGTGCCAGCAGCTTAGACCCGGGACACAGCACAGATACGCAGTATTTT.

The chain joins TRBV27 to TRBJ2-7; 8 bases agree with TRBD2. V was clipped by 1 base and J by 6 bases; unmatched bases: 5. Germline-derived CDR1 and CDR2 are MNHEY and SMNVEV (reference sequence). The CDR3 is made up of 14 amino acids. CDR3 in DNA: TGTGCCAGCAGTTTATTAGCGGGGCATGGCGAGCAGTACTTC. It codes for CASSLLAGHGEQYF.

J is TRBJ1-2 and V is TRBV29-1, with D perhaps matching TRBD1 (5 bases). From germline, CDR1 is SQVTM and CDR2 ANQGSEA. V lost 6 bases and J lost 7, with 12 bases in between. The length of the CDR3 is 11 residues. CDR3 amino acids: CSVARGAGYTF. For the CDR3, the DNA is TGCAGCGTAGCGAGGGGAGCTGGCTACACCTTC.

This clone was recorded once. This chain connects TRBV18 to TRBJ2-1; TRBD1 matches 8 bases. The CDR3 totals 15 residues. CDR1 KGHSH and CDR2 LQKENI come from the germline V gene. V was clipped by 3 bases and J by 4 bases; unmatched bases: 5. The CDR3 DNA sequence: TGTGCCAGCTCACCCGGACAGGGACCATACAATGAGCAGTTCTTC. It specifies CASSPGQGPYNEQFF.

J is TRBJ2-7 and V is TRBV5-4; TRBD2 is a possible D gene (5 bases). Per germline, CDR1 SGHNT and CDR2 YYREEE (reference sequence). There are 14 residues in the CDR3. Trimming stripped 5 bases from V and 3 bases from J, with 15 bases between. The DNA for the CDR3 is TGTGCCAGCAGGAGGGAAACTGGTCTCTACGAGCAGTACTTC. As protein: CASRRETGLYEQYF.

V usage is TRBV9 and J usage is TRBJ2-2, with 15 nucleotides matching TRBD2. The J segment lost 5 bases and the V segment lost 3 bases, leaving 8 bases of the junction unmatched. The CDR3 is made up of 18 amino acids. CDR1 SGDLS and CDR2 YYNGEE come from the germline V gene. In nucleotides, the CDR3 is TGTGCCAGCAGCGCCGTGGGACTAGCGGGAGGTGTTACCGGGGAGCTGTTTTTT. Protein product: CASSAVGLAGGVTGELFF.

This chain connects TRBV19 to TRBJ1-5; D remains ambiguous. V shed 5 bases and J shed 7 bases, with 12 bases lying between them. Germline assignment: CDR1 LNHDA and CDR2 SQIVND (reference sequence). CDR3 length equals 13 residues. This chain's CDR3 is CASSRPTEQPQHF. The CDR3, as DNA: TGTGCCAGTAGTCGTCCTACGGAGCAGCCCCAGCATTTT.

The count of this clone is one. The CDR3 coding sequence is TGTGCCTGGAGAGCCAATCTCGGGACAGGGTCTTTGGGCAATCAGCCCCAGCATTTT. This gives the protein CAWRANLGTGSLGNQPQHF. The chain combines TRBV30 with TRBJ1-5; 9 bases align to TRBD1. The junction had 17 bases not matched to a gene; V was cut back by 3 bases and J by 2 bases. This CDR3 contains 19 residues. Germline V gives CDR1 GTSNPN, CDR2 SVGIG (reference sequence).

This clone was counted a single time. The chain is built from TRBV28 and TRBJ2-1, with 14 nucleotides matching TRBD2. Germline assignment: CDR1 MDHEN and CDR2 SYDVKM. The CDR3 covers 16 residues. J gave up 0 bases and V 6 bases, and 1 base lay outside the gene matches. CDR3 bases: TGTGCCAGCAGCGGGACTAGCGGGAGCTCCTACAATGAGCAGTTCTTC. Translated: CASSGTSGSSYNEQFF.

V and J are TRBV28 and TRBJ2-5; TRBD1 matches at 10 bases. J lost 7 bases, V lost 6 bases, and 8 bases had no gene match. The CDR3 has 14 residues. From germline, CDR1 is MDHEN and CDR2 SYDVKM. The CDR3 spells CASRGQGIGTTQYF. The CDR3 DNA sequence: TGTGCCAGCAGGGGACAGGGGATCGGAACGACCCAGTACTTC.

The chain has TRBV7-9 and TRBJ2-2; 12 positions agree with TRBD2. Germline assignment: CDR1 SEHNR and CDR2 FQNEAQ (reference sequence). V lost 6 bases and J lost 4; bases outside the gene matches: 6. The CDR3 contains 16 residues. The CDR3 DNA reads as TGTGCCAGCAGTCGGACTAGCGGGACCTCCACCGGGGAGCTGTTTTTT. It codes for CASSRTSGTSTGELFF. Using reference TRBV7-9 and TRBJ2-2 for the parts outside the CDR3, the full variable domain is DTGVSQNPRHKITKRGQNVTFRCDPISEHNRLYWYRQTLGQGPEFLTYFQNEAQLEKSRLLSDRFSAERPKGSFSTLEIQRTEQGDSAMYLCASSRTSGTSTGELFFGEGSRLTVL.

The chain uses TRBV27 and TRBJ2-1; 9 bases agree with TRBD2. The length of the CDR3 is 17 residues. CDR1 and CDR2 from the germline V gene are MNHEY and SMNVEV (reference sequence). The V segment lost 3 bases and the J segment 12 bases; nucleotides outside the gene matches: 18. The CDR3 is CASSFRGAGGPGLWQFF. As DNA, the CDR3 is TGTGCCAGCAGTTTCCGGGGTGCGGGAGGGCCGGGATTGTGGCAGTTCTTC.

Comment on this clone: Other DNA sequences in the sample encode the same CDR3. The gene calls are TRBV15 and TRBJ1-1, with D possibly matching TRBD1 (5 bases). V was cut by 2 bases and J by 3 bases, with 10 bases left in between. The CDR3 runs 14 residues. The germline V gene encodes CDR1 LNHNV and CDR2 YYDKDF (reference sequence). DNA of the CDR3: TGTGCCACCAGCAGAAGAGGGGCTGACACTGAAGCTTTCTTT. As protein: CATSRRGADTEAFF.

The V call is TRBV27, the J call TRBJ2-5; a possible D gene is TRBD1 (6 bases). Germline lookup yields CDR1 MNHEY and CDR2 SMNVEV (reference sequence). The V gene lost 7 bases and the J gene lost 1 base, with 10 bases spanning the gap. The CDR3 runs to 13 residues. The CDR3 here is CASTDRFQETQYF. CDR3 bases: TGTGCCAGCACGGACAGATTCCAAGAGACCCAGTACTTC.

This clone appeared once. The chain has TRBV6-5 and TRBJ2-2; 10 nucleotides agree with TRBD1. Trimming at V came to 7 bases and at J to 7 bases, leaving 6 bases not matched to a gene. CDR1 is MNHEY and CDR2 is SVGAGI in the germline V gene. The CDR3 covers 14 residues. Written as DNA, the CDR3 is TGTGCCAGCATGTTGACAGGGGGCAACGGGGAGCTGTTTTTT. Its protein is CASMLTGGNGELFF.

The V and J genes are TRBV18 and TRBJ2-2, with D unresolved. Trimming cost V 1 base and J 0 bases, with 9 bases left between them. The CDR3 runs to 16 residues. Germline V gene sequence: CDR1 KGHSH, CDR2 LQKENI. In DNA, the CDR3 is TGTGCCAGCTCACCACTAGGGAAACCGAACACCGGGGAGCTGTTTTTT. Residues: CASSPLGKPNTGELFF.

This sequence joins TRBV7-9 and TRBJ2-5; no reliable D call. Trimming removed 5 bases at V and 5 bases at J, with 18 bases between. CDR1 and CDR2 (germline): SEHNR, FQNEAQ (reference sequence). The CDR3 length is 15 residues. CDR3 nucleotides: TGTGCCAGCAGCCTCAGCCGAGGCCGACGGGAGACCCAGTACTTC. It codes for CASSLSRGRRETQYF. The full variable domain, in which reference TRBV7-9 and TRBJ2-5 provide the parts outside the CDR3, is DTGVSQNPRHKITKRGQNVTFRCDPISEHNRLYWYRQTLGQGPEFLTYFQNEAQLEKSRLLSDRFSAERPKGSFSTLEIQRTEQGDSAMYLCASSLSRGRRETQYFGPGTRLLVL.

The CDR3 DNA is TGTGCCAGCAGTATCGGACTCGGCCTGGTGGATACGCAGTATTTT. Translated, it gives CASSIGLGLVDTQYF. The genes are TRBV2 and TRBJ2-3; possible D gene TRBD2, 5 bases. CDR1 and CDR2 (germline): SNHLY, FYNNEI. Trimming removed 5 bases from V and 6 bases from J, with 18 bases in between. The CDR3 sequence is 15 residues long. The variable domain in full, completed from reference TRBV2 and TRBJ2-3, reads EPEVTQTPSHQVTQMGQEVILRCVPISNHLYFYWYRQILGQKVEFLVSFYNNEISEKSEIFDDQFSVERPDGSNFTLKIRSTKLEDSAMYFCASSIGLGLVDTQYFGPGTRLTVL.

The chain links TRBV9 to TRBJ2-3; TRBD2 agrees at 10 bases. Germline V gene data show CDR1 as SGDLS and CDR2 as YYNGEE. V lost 3 bases, J lost 0 bases, and 4 bases stayed unmatched. This CDR3 is 16 amino acids long. CDR3 in amino acids: CASSAGTSVSTDTQYF. The CDR3 nucleotides are TGTGCCAGCAGCGCCGGGACTAGCGTCAGCACAGATACGCAGTATTTT.

This clone was seen only once. The rearrangement joins TRBV2 to TRBJ1-1, with D unresolved. The CDR3 contains 12 residues. Germline V gene lookup returns CDR1 SNHLY and CDR2 FYNNEI. V shed 4 bases and J shed 4 bases, with 7 bases lying between them. CDR3 sequence: CASSGPGTEAFF. CDR3 bases: TGTGCCAGCAGTGGGCCGGGCACTGAAGCTTTCTTT.

This clone was picked up one time. The chain couples TRBV18 to TRBJ1-1; D gene ambiguous. The CDR3 length is 14 residues. Trimming took 8 bases from V and 6 from J, leaving 19 bases between them. CDR1 is KGHSH and CDR2 is LQKENI in the germline V gene. CDR3 amino acids: CASAPLSGPSEAFF. The CDR3 DNA reads TGTGCCAGCGCCCCCCTGAGCGGACCATCTGAAGCTTTCTTT.

The rearrangement joins TRBV14 to TRBJ2-7, with D unclear. This CDR3 region has 14 residues. The V gene's germline CDR1 is SGHDN and CDR2 FVKESK. Trimming took 4 bases from V and 6 from J, leaving 16 bases between them. Here the CDR3 DNA reads TGTGCCAGCAGCCCTCTAAGAGTGAGAGGCGAGCAGTACTTC. Translated, it gives CASSPLRVRGEQYF.

The CDR3 protein is CASQTGPQETQYF. CDR3 in DNA: TGTGCCAGCCAAACAGGGCCGCAAGAGACCCAGTACTTC. The V and J genes are TRBV5-4 and TRBJ2-5; D might be TRBD1 (6 bases). From germline, CDR1 is SGHNT and CDR2 YYREEE (reference sequence). The CDR3 runs 13 residues. V shed 7 bases and J shed 2 bases, with 12 bases lying between them.

V gene TRBV5-6 combines with J gene TRBJ2-1; D is unresolved. Trimming took off 0 bases at V and 6 bases at J, with 16 bases between the two ends. The CDR3 is 16 amino acids. Germline values: CDR1 SGHDT, CDR2 YYEEEE. The CDR3 sequence is CASSLVFGSKSNEQFF. In DNA, the CDR3 is TGTGCCAGCAGCTTGGTATTCGGCAGTAAGAGCAATGAGCAGTTCTTC.

This clone was counted once. The chain combines TRBV13 with TRBJ2-2; D possibly corresponds to TRBD1 (5 bases). There are 14 residues in the CDR3. V lost 6 bases, J lost 1 base, and 9 bases lay in between. CDR1 is PRHDT and CDR2 is FYEKMQ in the germline V gene (reference sequence). The DNA for the CDR3 is TGTGCCAGCAGACGGACAAGGAACACCGGGGAGCTGTTTTTT. Its translation: CASRRTRNTGELFF. Together with reference TRBV13 and TRBJ2-2, the CDR3 gives the full variable domain: AAGVIQSPRHLIKEKRETATLKCYPIPRHDTVYWYQQGPGQDPQFLISFYEKMQSDKGSIPDRFSAQQFSDYHSELNMSSLELGDSALYFCASRRTRNTGELFFGEGSRLTVL.

The rearrangement links TRBV4-1 to TRBJ2-3, with no clear D. Trimming left V 1 base short and J 5 bases short, with 10 bases between. The CDR3 has 14 amino acids. Germline V gene sequence: CDR1 MGHRA, CDR2 YSYEKL. CDR3 nucleotide sequence: TGCGCCAGCAGCCAAGTCCGAGCTGGAGATACGCAGTATTTT. Translation: CASSQVRAGDTQYF.

The CDR3 sequence is CASSLAPLGQENTGELFF. The CDR3 nucleotides read TGTGCCAGCAGCTTAGCCCCCCTAGGACAGGAGAACACCGGGGAGCTGTTTTTT. The chain uses TRBV7-9 and TRBJ2-2; 7 bases line up with TRBD1. Trimming cost V 0 bases and J 1 base; bases outside gene matches: 8. The CDR3 is 18 amino acids. Germline lookup yields CDR1 SEHNR and CDR2 FQNEAQ (reference sequence). Looking up the rest from reference TRBV7-9 and TRBJ2-2 gives the full variable domain: DTGVSQNPRHKITKRGQNVTFRCDPISEHNRLYWYRQTLGQGPEFLTYFQNEAQLEKSRLLSDRFSAERPKGSFSTLEIQRTEQGDSAMYLCASSLAPLGQENTGELFFGEGSRLTVL.